This T cell receptor beta chain was recorded in a study of T cells after yellow fever vaccination. V shed 1 base and J 5 bases; nucleotides not matched to a gene: 13. The V gene's germline CDR1 is LNHDA and CDR2 SQIVND (reference sequence). This CDR3 is 19 amino acids long. TCRdb itself ran the 5' RACE reads through MiXCR, one entry per CDR3 protein. Among about 300,000 distinct CDR3 sequences listed, under 9% were seen once. This clonotype was counted a few times. The sequencing here drew on CD4+ T cells sorted from PBMCs, taken 5 days after the yellow fever booster vaccination. The chain joins TRBV19 to TRBJ1-6, with TRBD1 matching 8 bases. This TCR derives from a young man who received the YFV17D yellow fever vaccine. CDR3 DNA sequence: TGTGCCAGTAGTATAGGACCGGCGGGACAGGCGTTCCATAATTCACCCCTCCACTTT. Translation: CASSIGPAGQAFHNSPLHF.